This entry lists 20 T cell receptor beta chains sequenced from one sample in a study of T-cell memory formation after mild COVID-19. TCRdb re-called the 5' RACE reads through MiXCR, storing one row per CDR3 protein. This sample carries roughly 89,000 distinct CDR3 sequences, roughly 15% of them seen once, and the ten largest clones take 39%. The sample was PBMCs or a T cell subset sorted from them (not recorded which). All receptors derive from a man aged 18 to 29 who had mild COVID-19 (a few samples of this study predate the infection). Cell type and time point are not known.

There are many counts of this clonotype. V usage is TRBV7-9 and J usage is TRBJ2-1; D possibly uses TRBD1 or TRBD2 (5 bases each). The CDR3 contains 14 residues. Germline CDR1 is SEHNR and CDR2 is FQNEAQ (reference sequence). The CDR3, as DNA: TGTGCTCCCGAGGGGCGGCCTTCCTACAATGAGCAGTTCTTC. Its translation is CAPEGRPSYNEQFF. Full variable domain (missing parts from reference TRBV7-9 and TRBJ2-1): DTGVSQNPRHKITKRGQNVTFRCDPISEHNRLYWYRQTLGQGPEFLTYFQNEAQLEKSRLLSDRFSAERPKGSFSTLEIQRTEQGDSAMYLCAPEGRPSYNEQFFGPGTRLTVL.

The V call is TRBV11-2, the J call TRBJ2-5, with a weak D call TRBD1 (5 bases). Trimming removed 5 bases from V and 1 base from J, with 11 bases in between. CDR3 length equals 14 residues. CDR1 is SGHAT, CDR2 FQNNGV, per germline. CDR3 loop: CASSETGAQETQYF. In DNA form, the CDR3 reads TGTGCCAGCAGCGAAACAGGAGCCCAAGAGACCCAGTACTTC. Filled out from reference TRBV11-2 and TRBJ2-5, the complete variable domain reads EAGVAQSPRYKIIEKRQSVAFWCNPISGHATLYWYQQILGQGPKLLIQFQNNGVVDDSQLPKDRFSAERLKGVDSTLKIQPAKLEDSAVYLCASSETGAQETQYFGPGTRLLVL.

The J gene is TRBJ1-2, the V gene TRBV4-1; TRBD1 might be the D (6 bases). The CDR3 extends over 13 amino acids. V was pared by 3 bases and J by 6 bases, with 11 bases between. CDR1 is MGHRA and CDR2 is YSYEKL in the germline V gene. The CDR3 here is CASSQRGKNGYTF. The CDR3 nucleotides are TGCGCCAGCAGCCAGAGGGGGAAGAATGGCTACACCTTC.

The DNA of the CDR3 is TGTGCCAGCAGTTACGGGGTGGGAAGTGAAGCTTTCTTT. Its translation: CASSYGVGSEAFF. The V call is TRBV6-6, the J call TRBJ1-1; D unclear. The V gene's germline CDR1 is MNHNY and CDR2 SVGAGI (reference sequence). The CDR3 is 13 residues long. Trimming left V 2 bases short and J 7 bases short, with 11 bases between.

This clonotype was seen only a few times. V gene TRBV12-5 combines with J gene TRBJ2-2; the match to TRBD1 covers 10 bases. The CDR3 covers 15 residues. CDR1 LGHNT and CDR2 FRNRAP come from the germline V gene. The V segment lost 6 bases and the J segment 6 bases; nucleotides outside the gene matches: 7. The CDR3 reads CASGTDRGLSGELFF. The CDR3 region has the DNA TGTGCTAGTGGGACCGACAGGGGGCTGTCCGGGGAGCTGTTTTTT.

This clonotype has at least ten counts. This chain links TRBV4-1 with TRBJ2-1; D is tentatively TRBD1 or TRBD2 (6 bases each). This CDR3 is 14 amino acids long. With 3 bases removed from V and 4 bases from J, the gap between germline ends came to 10 bases. Germline V gene data show CDR1 as MGHRA and CDR2 as YSYEKL. CDR3 loop: CASSQGGQYNEQFF. The CDR3 region has the DNA TGCGCCAGCAGCCAGGGGGGACAATACAATGAGCAGTTCTTC.

The chain has TRBV7-8 and TRBJ2-1, with TRBD2 matching over 8 bases. Per germline, CDR1 SGHVS and CDR2 FQNEAQ. This CDR3 has 15 residues. After removal of 5 bases from V and 6 bases from J, the junction contained 9 bases not matched to a gene. The CDR3: CASSPGVAGINEQFF. The CDR3 nucleotides read TGTGCCAGCAGCCCAGGGGTAGCGGGGATCAATGAGCAGTTCTTC.

This sequence joins TRBV6-5 and TRBJ2-7; the D call may be TRBD1 or TRBD2 (6 bases each). The V gene's germline CDR1 is MNHEY and CDR2 SVGAGI. The CDR3 extends over 14 amino acids. With 6 bases removed from V and 3 bases from J, the gap between germline ends came to 15 bases. CDR3 region: CASSPTGGHYEQYV. The CDR3 DNA reads as TGTGCCAGCAGCCCGACCGGGGGCCACTACGAGCAGTACGTC.

This clonotype has a handful of counts. The CDR3 bases are TGCAGTGCTAGACCCTCTCTTCGGGAGTCCAACTGGGATGAGCAGTTCTTC. Encoded protein: CSARPSLRESNWDEQFF. The V gene is TRBV20-1, the J gene TRBJ2-1; D may be TRBD2 (6 bases). CDR3 length: 17 amino acids. Germline V CDR1 and CDR2: DFQATT, SNEGSKA (reference sequence). Trimming removed 2 bases at V and 8 bases at J, with 25 bases between.

This clonotype was seen a few times. The chain couples TRBV7-9 to TRBJ2-3, with D perhaps TRBD1 (5 bases). V lost 3 bases and J 2 bases, leaving 12 bases between the germline ends. Per germline, CDR1 SEHNR and CDR2 FQNEAQ (reference sequence). The CDR3 has 15 amino acids. The CDR3: CASSFLSRDTDTQYF. DNA of the CDR3: TGTGCCAGCAGCTTTCTGTCCAGGGACACAGATACGCAGTATTTT.

Only a few counts were recorded for this clonotype. The rearrangement joins TRBV11-1 to TRBJ2-1; D may match TRBD1 or TRBD2 (5 bases each). Trimming stripped 1 base from V and 2 bases from J, with 12 bases between. Germline assignment: CDR1 SGHAT and CDR2 FQDESV (reference sequence). The CDR3 loop spans 16 amino acids. The CDR3 loop is CASSLGWGTAYNEQFF. The DNA of the CDR3 is TGTGCCAGCAGCTTAGGTTGGGGGACGGCCTACAATGAGCAGTTCTTC.

This clonotype has ten or more counts. The chain carries TRBV12-3 or TRBV12-4 and TRBJ2-7; 7 nucleotides line up with TRBD1. The CDR3 is 14 amino acids. With V trimmed by 8 bases and J by 1 base, 8 bases remained unmatched. In DNA form, the CDR3 reads TGTGCCAGCGGGGACAGCCTTCATTCCTACGAGCAGTACTTC. It translates to CASGDSLHSYEQYF.

The V call is TRBV11-3, the J call TRBJ1-2; 8 bases are a match to TRBD1. The V gene's germline CDR1 is SGHNT and CDR2 YENEEA. The CDR3 contains 14 residues. The ends lost 5 bases at V and 8 bases at J; junction bases unmatched: 10. CDR3 region: CASSPPRGQRGYTF. The CDR3 region has the DNA TGTGCCAGCAGCCCACCCAGGGGGCAGCGCGGCTACACCTTC.

This clonotype has only a few counts. V usage is TRBV6-5 and J usage is TRBJ2-5; TRBD1 agrees at 10 bases. The CDR3 loop spans 15 amino acids. Looked up from germline, CDR1 is MNHEY and CDR2 is SVGAGI. J was trimmed by 5 bases and V by 5 bases; bases with no gene match: 8. Written as DNA, the CDR3 is TGTGCCAGCAGTCCCGCGGACAGGGGGTGGGAGACCCAGTACTTC. Protein sequence: CASSPADRGWETQYF.

This clonotype was seen only a few times. The V gene is TRBV12-3 or TRBV12-4, the J gene TRBJ2-5, with D possibly matching TRBD2 (6 bases). The CDR3 loop spans 17 amino acids. V lost 3 bases and J lost 0, with 17 bases in between. As DNA, the CDR3 is TGTGCCAGCAGTTTGTGGGGAAAGGGCGGGAACCAAGAGACCCAGTACTTC. This gives the protein CASSLWGKGGNQETQYF.

The chain recombines TRBV25-1 with TRBJ1-3; no reliable D call. V shed 2 bases and J shed 0 bases, with 14 bases lying between them. CDR1 and CDR2 (germline): MGHDK, SYGVNS. The CDR3 spans 17 residues. CDR3 DNA sequence: TGTGCCAGCAGTGAACCCCCGGAGCTTACCTCTGGAAACACCATATATTTT. This translates into CASSEPPELTSGNTIYF.

The chain has TRBV12-3 or TRBV12-4 and TRBJ2-5, with 8 bases that match TRBD1. The CDR3 consists of 14 residues. V lost 5 bases to trimming and J lost 3 bases; unmatched junction nucleotides: 5. The CDR3 reads CASSHTGGKETQYF. CDR3 nucleotide sequence: TGTGCCAGCAGTCATACAGGGGGGAAAGAGACCCAGTACTTC.

This clonotype was recorded many times. In DNA form, the CDR3 reads TGTGCCAGCAGGACAGGTAACTCCTACGAGCAGTACTTC. Residues: CASRTGNSYEQYF. This chain joins TRBV12-3 or TRBV12-4 and TRBJ2-7; the D gene is possibly TRBD1 (6 bases). Trimming cost V 6 bases and J 0 bases, with 9 bases left between them. The CDR3 has 13 residues.

Points on this clonotype: The junction shows a germline mismatch at one end, possibly a read error. The CDR3 nucleotides are TGTGCCAGCAGCGGATCAGACAGGGGTTTTCTATCCTTC. It is translated as CASSGSDRGFLSF. The chain employs TRBV13 and TRBJ2-7, with 8 nucleotides matching TRBD1. The CDR3 consists of 13 residues. Germline CDR1 PRHDT, CDR2 FYEKMQ (reference sequence).

In its sample, this clonotype was seen a few times. This rearrangement joins TRBV6-2 or TRBV6-3 to TRBJ2-2; possible D gene TRBD2, 6 bases. CDR1 and CDR2 from the germline V gene are MNHEY and SVGEGT. This CDR3 spans 14 amino acids. V lost 7 bases, J lost 3 bases, and 12 bases lay in between. CDR3 amino acids: CASMRGGDTGELFF. The CDR3 DNA follows: TGTGCCAGCATGCGGGGTGGGGACACCGGGGAGCTGTTTTTT.